This is a list of T cell receptor beta chains from one sample in a study of blood T cell repertoires in COVID-19. Sequencing used immunoSEQ multiplex PCR; TCRdb keeps in-frame clones, though not all of them. The table shows around 70,000 clones, with roughly 88% occurring only once. Sample: peripheral blood. Source of these receptors: a woman older than 75 with active or convalescent COVID-19. Each CDR3 is given with its conserved first and last residue. A D gene is named only where the DNA matches it firmly. Where a row states a size, it is once, few, many or the class of an expanded clone; other rows omit it.

>TRBJ1-4|TRBV19|.|once
TGTGCCAGTAGTATAGATACCGGGAATCGGAATGAAAAACTGTTTTTT
CASSIDTGNRNEKLFF
>TRBJ1-2|TRBV5-1|TRBD1|.
TGCGCCAGCAGATTCGGACAGGGCCAAGCTAACTATGGCTACACCTTC
CASRFGQGQANYGYTF
>TRBJ2-2|TRBV6-2/TRBV6-3|TRBD1|.
TGTGCCAGCAGTGAGACAGGGGGGCGTTACACCGGGGAGCTGTTTTTT
CASSETGGRYTGELFF
>TRBJ1-1|TRBV29-1|TRBD1|.
TGCAGCGTTGGGGGACAGGGAAACACTGAAGCTTTCTTT
CSVGGQGNTEAFF
>TRBJ2-5|TRBV2|TRBD1|.
TGTGCCAGCAGTGATTGGGACAGACAAGAGACCCAGTACTTC
CASSDWDRQETQYF
>TRBJ1-2|TRBV18|.|.
TGTGCCAGCTCACCAGGCAGGGTCTATGGCTACACCTTC
CASSPGRVYGYTF
>TRBJ1-2|TRBV29-1|.|.
TGCAGCGTTGGCCAGGGAGGTGGGGGCTACACCTTC
CSVGQGGGGYTF
>TRBJ2-1|TRBV11-1|.|.
TGTGCCAGCAGCTTATCCCTTTACAATGAGCAGTTCTTC
CASSLSLYNEQFF
>TRBJ2-7|TRBV7-3|TRBD2|.
TGTGCCAGCAGCACGGGACTAGCGGGAGGCGAGCAGTACTTC
CASSTGLAGGEQYF
>TRBJ2-7|TRBV11-2|TRBD1|.
TGTGCCAGCAGTCCGGACAGGGGAGGGGAGCAGTACTTC
CASSPDRGGEQYF
>TRBJ2-1|TRBV10-1|TRBD2|once
TGCGCCAGCAGCAGGGAGGGCCCCTACAATGAGCAGTTCTTC
CASSREGPYNEQFF
>TRBJ2-2|TRBV24-1|TRBD1|.
TGTGCCACCAGTGACACTGGGACAGGGGGCTTCACCGGGGAGCTGTTTTTT
CATSDTGTGGFTGELFF
>TRBJ1-6|TRBV18|.|.
TGTGCCAGCTCACCAAATTCAGTTCATAATTCACCCCTCCACTTT
CASSPNSVHNSPLHF
>TRBJ2-1|TRBV29-1|TRBD1|.
TGCAGCGTTCCTCCGAGGACAGGGGGAGGCAATGAGCAGTTCTTC
CSVPPRTGGGNEQFF
>TRBJ1-1|TRBV7-2|TRBD1|.
TGTGCCAGCAGGCCGGGACAGGGGAGGACTGAAGCTTTCTTT
CASRPGQGRTEAFF
>TRBJ2-1|TRBV11-2|.|.
TGTGCCAGCAGCATGGACTCCGTGAATGAGCAGTTCTTC
CASSMDSVNEQFF
>TRBJ1-2|TRBV5-4|.|.
TGTGCCAGCAGCTTGGTAGCTAACTATGGCTACACCTTC
CASSLVANYGYTF